One sample yielded the 13 T cell receptor beta chains listed below, sequenced in a study of shared clonotypes between healthy human individuals. Naive CD8 isolation took CD45RO-negative cells positively selected for CCR7 and excluded terminally differentiated effector memory CD45RA+ cells. Method: immunoSEQ multiplex PCR; TCRdb's copy keeps in-frame clones and lacks some. Of about 2 million clones listed, roughly 95% are singletons. Sequencing was done on a sample of naive CD8+ T cells sorted from blood. These receptors were obtained from a man aged 18 to 30 in good health.

This chain links TRBV5-4 with TRBJ1-4; D perhaps matches TRBD1 (5 bases). This CDR3 region has 16 residues. From germline, CDR1 is SGHNT and CDR2 YYREEE (reference sequence). The ends were cut back, 4 bases at V and 3 bases at J, with 16 bases in the middle. The CDR3 sequence is CASSARVGTANEKLFF. The CDR3 DNA sequence: TGTGCCAGCAGCGCAAGGGTCGGGACGGCTAATGAAAAACTGTTTTTT.

The chain uses TRBV7-6 and TRBJ2-3; 12 nucleotides line up with TRBD2. This CDR3 is built from 17 residues. V lost 1 base to trimming and J lost 6 bases; unmatched junction nucleotides: 8. Germline values: CDR1 SGHVS, CDR2 FNYEAQ. This CDR3 reads CASSLEASGRAPDTQYF. CDR3 in DNA: TGTGCCAGCAGCTTAGAGGCTAGCGGGAGGGCCCCCGATACGCAGTATTTT.

V gene TRBV2 combines with J gene TRBJ2-7; D gene unclear. This CDR3 is built from 14 residues. The V gene's germline CDR1 is SNHLY and CDR2 FYNNEI. Trimming stripped 3 bases from V and 7 bases from J, with 16 bases between. Here the CDR3 reads CASSDLSAREEQYF. In DNA form, the CDR3 reads TGTGCCAGCAGTGACCTCTCGGCCAGAGAAGAGCAGTACTTC.

The chain employs TRBV7-9 and TRBJ1-2, with unresolved D. CDR3 length equals 13 residues. Trimming stripped 1 base from V and 8 bases from J, with 11 bases between. The germline V gene has CDR1 SEHNR and CDR2 FQNEAQ (reference sequence). The DNA for the CDR3 is TGTGCCAGCAGCTTAGGGTCCGTAGGGGGCTACACCTTC. Amino acid sequence: CASSLGSVGGYTF.

The rearrangement joins TRBV9 to TRBJ2-7, with D tentatively TRBD2 (5 bases). Germline V gene lookup returns CDR1 SGDLS and CDR2 YYNGEE. This CDR3 spans 14 amino acids. The V end lost 4 bases, the J end lost 6 bases, and 17 bases lay between the germline ends. The CDR3 loop reads CASSPSGSKGEQYF. In nucleotides, the CDR3 is TGTGCCAGCAGCCCCTCGGGGTCCAAGGGCGAGCAGTACTTC.

This clone was detected only once. The chain carries TRBV7-8 and TRBJ1-6, with D unclear. CDR1 and CDR2 (germline): SGHVS, FQNEAQ. The V gene lost 5 bases and the J gene lost 9 bases, with 17 bases spanning the gap. The CDR3 is made up of 15 amino acids. CDR3 in amino acids: CASSPDALLGSPLHF. In DNA, the CDR3 is TGTGCCAGCAGCCCCGACGCCCTCCTAGGTTCACCCCTCCACTTT.

The chain employs TRBV5-4 and TRBJ1-2; tentatively, D is TRBD1 (5 bases). Germline lookup yields CDR1 SGHNT and CDR2 YYREEE (reference sequence). The CDR3 has 13 amino acids. V shed 4 bases and J shed 4 bases, with 11 bases lying between them. CDR3 sequence (DNA): TGTGCCAGCAGCCCGACAGAGATCTATGGCTACACCTTC. Encoded protein: CASSPTEIYGYTF.

The chain has TRBV11-3 and TRBJ2-1; TRBD2 agrees at 13 bases. Germline V lookup: CDR1 SGHNT, CDR2 YENEEA. This CDR3 contains 17 residues. J lost 7 bases, V lost 5 bases, and 11 bases had no gene match. This CDR3 reads CASSPRLAGGPGNEQFF. In DNA, the CDR3 is TGTGCCAGCAGCCCACGACTAGCGGGAGGCCCCGGGAATGAGCAGTTCTTC.

The chain uses TRBV2 and TRBJ1-1, with a tentative D call TRBD1 (6 bases). CDR1 and CDR2 (germline): SNHLY, FYNNEI. Trimming cost V 6 bases and J 0 bases, with 11 bases left between them. The CDR3 has 14 amino acids. CDR3 region: CASRAGHMNTEAFF. In nucleotides, the CDR3 is TGTGCCAGCAGAGCGGGACATATGAACACTGAAGCTTTCTTT. Filled out from reference TRBV2 and TRBJ1-1, the complete variable domain reads EPEVTQTPSHQVTQMGQEVILRCVPISNHLYFYWYRQILGQKVEFLVSFYNNEISEKSEIFDDQFSVERPDGSNFTLKIRSTKLEDSAMYFCASRAGHMNTEAFFGQGTRLTVV.

The rearrangement uses TRBV6-1 and TRBJ1-3, with a possible D match to TRBD1 (6 bases). CDR1 and CDR2 from the germline V gene are MNHNS and SASEGT. The CDR3 extends over 16 amino acids. Deletions cut 2 bases from V and 0 bases from J, with 11 bases between. For the CDR3, the DNA is TGTGCCAGCAGTGAATCAGGGGCCGACTCTGGAAACACCATATATTTT. This encodes CASSESGADSGNTIYF.

The chain is built from TRBV6-5 and TRBJ1-5; D not resolved. Germline CDR1 reads MNHEY; CDR2 reads SVGAGI. Trimming removed 1 base from V and 5 bases from J, with 9 bases in between. This CDR3 region has 14 residues. This CDR3 reads CASSYYEGDQPQHF. DNA of the CDR3: TGTGCCAGCAGTTACTACGAGGGTGATCAGCCCCAGCATTTT.

The V call is TRBV5-6, the J call TRBJ2-3, with 10 bases that match TRBD2. The CDR3 is made up of 14 amino acids. From germline, CDR1 is SGHDT and CDR2 YYEEEE. The ends lost 5 bases at V and 2 bases at J; junction bases unmatched: 2. The CDR3 DNA is TGTGCCAGCAGACTAGCGGGATACACAGATACGCAGTATTTT. Amino acids: CASRLAGYTDTQYF.

This clone occurred once. The chain carries TRBV25-1 and TRBJ2-4; TRBD1 aligns across 12 bases. Losses at the gene ends were 2 bases for V and 1 base for J; bases not matched to a gene: 3. Germline V gene lookup returns CDR1 MGHDK and CDR2 SYGVNS. The CDR3 totals 17 residues. CDR3 nucleotide sequence: TGTGCCAGCAGTGAAGGGACAGGGGGCGCCGCCAAAAACATTCAGTACTTC. It codes for CASSEGTGGAAKNIQYF.